A single sample gave rise to the 10 T cell receptor beta chains below, sequenced in a study of T cells in Graves' hyperthyroidism and ophthalmopathy. TCR beta CDR3 regions were amplified from RNA. When the TCR CDR3 underwent first-round RT-PCR, the HTBI primer set was used. Via MiXCR, TCRdb re-called the multiplex PCR reads, giving one row per CDR3 protein. Seen here are around 600,000 distinct CDR3 sequences, 11% to 15% observed once, and the top ten hold about 7%. Sequenced: blood. The receptors originated from a woman aged 18 to 35 with Graves' ophthalmopathy.

V and J are TRBV5-4 and TRBJ1-6; D remains unclear. The germline CDR1 and CDR2 sequences are SGHNT and YYREEE (reference sequence). Between the trimmed V and J ends, which lost 1 base and 8 bases, there was a span of 10 bases. The CDR3 sequence is 14 residues long. In DNA form, the CDR3 reads TGTGCCAGCAGCTTGTACCCGGTCGATTCACCCCTCCACTTT. It yields the protein CASSLYPVDSPLHF.

This clonotype showed up just a few times. This chain connects TRBV28 to TRBJ2-1; maybe TRBD1 (6 bases). From germline, CDR1 is MDHEN and CDR2 SYDVKM. CDR3 size: 15 residues. Trimming pared 8 bases from V and 6 bases from J, leaving 20 bases between. The CDR3 DNA reads as TGTGCCAGCGACCACGGGACACGATATCCCAATGAGCAGTTCTTC. Translation: CASDHGTRYPNEQFF.

The chain employs TRBV10-3 and TRBJ1-5, with D possibly TRBD1 on 6 matching bases. CDR3 length equals 15 residues. Germline V gene data show CDR1 as ENHRY and CDR2 as SYGVKD. Deletions cut 9 bases from V and 1 base from J, with 16 bases between. The CDR3 DNA is TGTGCCATAAGACAGGAGGGTCAAAGCAATCAGCCCCAGCATTTT. Translating gives CAIRQEGQSNQPQHF.

This clonotype has a count of ten or more. The chain links TRBV7-2 to TRBJ2-5, with 10 nucleotides matching TRBD2. Trimming cost V 2 bases and J 2 bases; bases outside gene matches: 2. The CDR3 is made up of 15 amino acids. Germline CDR1 and CDR2: SGHTA and FQGNSA. CDR3: CASSLSGRGQETQYF. The DNA of the CDR3 is TGTGCCAGCAGCTTAAGCGGGAGGGGGCAAGAGACCCAGTACTTC.

This clonotype was seen only a few times. The gene calls are TRBV5-4 and TRBJ2-7, with TRBD1 matching 11 bases. V lost 3 bases, J lost 6 bases, and 11 bases stayed unmatched. The CDR3 contains 16 residues. Germline V gives CDR1 SGHNT, CDR2 YYREEE (reference sequence). For the CDR3, the DNA is TGTGCCAGCAGCTCAACGGACAGGGGGCTATTGCGCGAGCAGTACTTC. Protein: CASSSTDRGLLREQYF.

Concerning this clonotype itself: One end of the junction varies from germline; a read error may be responsible. The rearrangement joins TRBV5-5 to TRBJ2-5; perhaps TRBD2 as D (5 bases). The CDR3 is 15 residues long. Germline V gene data show CDR1 as SGHKS and CDR2 as YYEKEE (reference sequence). CDR3 in DNA: TGCGCCAGCAGCTCAGGCTCGAGGGAGCAAGAGACCCAGTACTTC. It encodes CASSSGSREQETQYF.

This clonotype was seen at least ten times. The rearrangement links TRBV7-6 to TRBJ2-7, with D possibly TRBD2 on 5 matching bases. The V end lost 0 bases, the J end lost 3 bases, and 9 bases lay between the germline ends. Per germline, CDR1 SGHVS and CDR2 FNYEAQ. The CDR3 has 14 amino acids. The DNA of the CDR3 is TGTGCCAGCAGCTTAGCGGGAGAGATCTACGAGCAGTACTTC. Protein product: CASSLAGEIYEQYF. Combining the CDR3 with reference TRBV7-6 and TRBJ2-7 gives the whole variable domain GAGVSQSPRYKVTKRGQDVALRCDPISGHVSLYWYRQALGQGPEFLTYFNYEAQQDKSGLPNDRFSAERPEGSISTLTIQRTEQRDSAMYRCASSLAGEIYEQYFGPGTRLTVT.

In its sample, this clonotype was seen many times. Here the CDR3 reads CASSEAGGGPQSYEQYF. CDR3 sequence (DNA): TGTGCCAGCAGTGAAGCAGGGGGGGGCCCTCAATCCTACGAGCAGTACTTC. The rearrangement links TRBV6-1 to TRBJ2-7, with a tentative D call TRBD2 (7 bases). There are 17 residues in the CDR3. CDR1 is MNHNS, CDR2 SASEGT, per germline. Trimming cost V 0 bases and J 1 base, with 16 bases left between them.

At least ten counts were recorded for this clonotype. This chain connects TRBV12-3 or TRBV12-4 to TRBJ2-1; D not certain. The CDR3 runs 12 residues. Trimming took 2 bases from V and 5 from J, leaving 4 bases between them. The CDR3 spells CASSLQDNEQFF. CDR3 in DNA: TGTGCCAGCAGTTTACAGGACAATGAGCAGTTCTTC.

This clonotype showed up just a few times. This sequence joins TRBV7-9 and TRBJ2-2; a possible D gene is TRBD1 (5 bases). The germline V gene encodes CDR1 SEHNR and CDR2 FQNEAQ (reference sequence). The CDR3 loop spans 14 amino acids. The V gene lost 9 bases and the J gene lost 7 bases, with 18 bases spanning the gap. The chain's CDR3 is CARRSVGPDGELFF. CDR3 sequence (DNA): TGTGCCAGGCGCTCGGTGGGGCCGGACGGGGAGCTGTTTTTT.